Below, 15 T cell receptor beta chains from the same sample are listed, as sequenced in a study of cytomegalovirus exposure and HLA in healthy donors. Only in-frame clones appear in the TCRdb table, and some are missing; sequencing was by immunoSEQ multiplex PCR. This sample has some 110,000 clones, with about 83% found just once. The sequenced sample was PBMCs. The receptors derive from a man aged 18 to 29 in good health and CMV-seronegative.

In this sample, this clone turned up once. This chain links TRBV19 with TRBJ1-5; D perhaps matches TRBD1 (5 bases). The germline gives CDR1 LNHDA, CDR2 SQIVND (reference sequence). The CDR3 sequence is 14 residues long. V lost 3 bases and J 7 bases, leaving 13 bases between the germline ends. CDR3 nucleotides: TGTGCCAGTAGTATTCCCGGGCGGGGGCAGCCCCAGCATTTT. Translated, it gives CASSIPGRGQPQHF.

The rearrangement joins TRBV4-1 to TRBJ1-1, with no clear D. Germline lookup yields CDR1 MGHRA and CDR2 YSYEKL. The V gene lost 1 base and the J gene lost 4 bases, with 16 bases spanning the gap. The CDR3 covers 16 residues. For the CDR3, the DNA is TGCGCCAGCAGCCAAGCCTCCCCGGGGATCCCCACTGAAGCTTTCTTT. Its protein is CASSQASPGIPTEAFF.

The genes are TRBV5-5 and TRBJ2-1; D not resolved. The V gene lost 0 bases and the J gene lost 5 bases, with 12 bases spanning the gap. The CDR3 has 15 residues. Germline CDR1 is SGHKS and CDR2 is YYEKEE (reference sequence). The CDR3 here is CASSLDGPAHNEQFF. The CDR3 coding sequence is TGTGCCAGCAGCTTGGACGGCCCAGCGCACAATGAGCAGTTCTTC.

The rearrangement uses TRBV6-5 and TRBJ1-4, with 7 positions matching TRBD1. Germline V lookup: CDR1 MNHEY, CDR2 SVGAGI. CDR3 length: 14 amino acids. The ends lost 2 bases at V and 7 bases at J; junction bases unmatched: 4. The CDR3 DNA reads TGTGCCAGCAGTTACGGCAGGGGGGTTGAAAAACTGTTTTTT. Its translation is CASSYGRGVEKLFF.

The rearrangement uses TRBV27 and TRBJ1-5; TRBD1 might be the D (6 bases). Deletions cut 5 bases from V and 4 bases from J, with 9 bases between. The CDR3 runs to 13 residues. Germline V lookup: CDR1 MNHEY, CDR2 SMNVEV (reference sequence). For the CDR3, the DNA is TGTGCCAGCAGTCAAGGACAGAATCAGCCCCAGCATTTT. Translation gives CASSQGQNQPQHF.

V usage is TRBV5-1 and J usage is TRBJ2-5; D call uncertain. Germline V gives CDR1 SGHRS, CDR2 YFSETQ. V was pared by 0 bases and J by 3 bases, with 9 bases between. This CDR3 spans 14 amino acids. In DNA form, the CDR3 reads TGCGCCAGCAGCTTGGGGGCAGGAAAAGAGACCCAGTACTTC. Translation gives CASSLGAGKETQYF.

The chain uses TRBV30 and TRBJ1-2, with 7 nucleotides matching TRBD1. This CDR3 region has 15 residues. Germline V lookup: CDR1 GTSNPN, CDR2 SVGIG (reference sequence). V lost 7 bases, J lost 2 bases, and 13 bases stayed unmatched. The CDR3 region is CAYYRPTGQNYGYTF. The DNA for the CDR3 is TGTGCCTACTACAGACCTACGGGACAGAACTATGGCTACACCTTC.

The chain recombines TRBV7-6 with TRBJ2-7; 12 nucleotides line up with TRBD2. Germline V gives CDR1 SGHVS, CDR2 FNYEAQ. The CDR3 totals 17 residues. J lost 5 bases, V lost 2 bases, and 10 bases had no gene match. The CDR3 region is CASSLTHSSGRGDEQYF. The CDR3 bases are TGTGCCAGCAGCTTAACCCACTCTAGCGGGAGGGGCGACGAGCAGTACTTC.

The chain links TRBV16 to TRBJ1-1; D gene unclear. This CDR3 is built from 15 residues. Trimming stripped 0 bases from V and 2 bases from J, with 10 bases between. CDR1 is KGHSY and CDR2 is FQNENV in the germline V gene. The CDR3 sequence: CASSQSWRANTEAFF. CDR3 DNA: TGTGCCAGCAGCCAATCCTGGCGGGCAAACACTGAAGCTTTCTTT.

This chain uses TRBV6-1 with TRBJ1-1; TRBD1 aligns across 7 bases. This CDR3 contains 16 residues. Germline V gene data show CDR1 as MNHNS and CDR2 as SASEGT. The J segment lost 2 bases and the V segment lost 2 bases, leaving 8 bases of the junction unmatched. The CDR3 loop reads CASSEFPDRPNTEAFF. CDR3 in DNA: TGTGCCAGCAGTGAATTTCCGGACAGGCCTAACACTGAAGCTTTCTTT.

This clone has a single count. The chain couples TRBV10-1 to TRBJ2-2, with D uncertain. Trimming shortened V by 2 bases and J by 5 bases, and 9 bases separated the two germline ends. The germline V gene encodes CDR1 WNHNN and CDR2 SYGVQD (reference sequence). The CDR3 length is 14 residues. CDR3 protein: CASSEPTGTGELFF. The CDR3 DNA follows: TGCGCCAGCAGTGAGCCAACGGGTACCGGGGAGCTGTTTTTT.

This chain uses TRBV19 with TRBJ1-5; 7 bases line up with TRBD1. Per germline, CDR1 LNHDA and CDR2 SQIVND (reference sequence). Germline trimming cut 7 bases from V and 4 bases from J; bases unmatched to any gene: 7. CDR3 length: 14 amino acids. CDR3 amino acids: CASTPPTGNQPQHF. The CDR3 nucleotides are TGTGCCAGTACCCCTCCGACAGGGAATCAGCCCCAGCATTTT.

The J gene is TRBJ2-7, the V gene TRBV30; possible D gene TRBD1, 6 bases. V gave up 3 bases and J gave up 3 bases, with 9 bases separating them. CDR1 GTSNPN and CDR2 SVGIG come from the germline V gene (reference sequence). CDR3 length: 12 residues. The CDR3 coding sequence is TGTGCCTGGAGCCGGGACATCTACGAGCAGTACTTC. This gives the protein CAWSRDIYEQYF.

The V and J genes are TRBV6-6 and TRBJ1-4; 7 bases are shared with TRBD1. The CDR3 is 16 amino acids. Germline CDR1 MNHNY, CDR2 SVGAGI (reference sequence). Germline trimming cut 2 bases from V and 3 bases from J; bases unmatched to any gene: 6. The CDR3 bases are TGTGCCAGCAGTTACCAGGGGGGCATGGCTAATGAAAAACTGTTTTTT. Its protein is CASSYQGGMANEKLFF.

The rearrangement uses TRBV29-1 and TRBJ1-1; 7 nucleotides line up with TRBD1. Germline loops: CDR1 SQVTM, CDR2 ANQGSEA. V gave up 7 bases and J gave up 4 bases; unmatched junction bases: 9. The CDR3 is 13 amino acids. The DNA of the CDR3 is TGCAGCGGATCCCAGGGGGTGGTCACTGAAGCTTTCTTT. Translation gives CSGSQGVVTEAFF.